The 30 T cell receptor beta chains given below trace back to one sample, sequenced in a study of PD-1 blockade in mismatch repair-deficient tumors. Here immunoSEQ multiplex PCR was the method, and the copy in TCRdb shows in-frame clones only, minus some. Seen here are some 100,000 clones, roughly four fifths observed once, and the top ten hold 6.3%. The specimen was peripheral blood, collected approximately 36 weeks after starting pembrolizumab. These TCRs come from an adult with mismatch repair-deficient cancer.

J is TRBJ2-7 and V is TRBV5-8, with 11 bases aligning to TRBD2. This CDR3 has 18 amino acids. V gave up 6 bases and J gave up 6 bases; unmatched junction bases: 20. Germline CDR1 is SGHTS and CDR2 is YDEGEE. The CDR3 coding sequence is TGTGCCAGCACCAAGCGGCTAGCGGGAGGACGGCCTCGTCTCGAGCAGTACTTC. Its protein is CASTKRLAGGRPRLEQYF.

The gene calls are TRBV19 and TRBJ2-1; 7 bases align to TRBD2. CDR1 and CDR2 from the germline V gene are LNHDA and SQIVND (reference sequence). The CDR3 consists of 15 residues. Germline trimming cut 3 bases from V and 7 bases from J; bases unmatched to any gene: 9. CDR3 sequence reads: CASSIGRGGKNEQFF. For the CDR3, the DNA is TGTGCCAGTAGTATTGGGCGGGGAGGGAAGAATGAGCAGTTCTTC.

The J gene is TRBJ2-7, the V gene TRBV28; 10 bases are a match to TRBD2. Germline V CDR1 and CDR2: MDHEN, SYDVKM. V shed 6 bases and J 8 bases; nucleotides not matched to a gene: 10. There are 14 residues in the CDR3. The CDR3 reads CASRPLAGVSKQYF. DNA of the CDR3: TGTGCCAGCAGGCCTCTAGCGGGAGTCTCCAAGCAGTACTTC.

The chain carries TRBV11-3 and TRBJ2-2, with no clear D. Germline-derived CDR1 and CDR2 are SGHNT and YENEEA. This CDR3 spans 13 amino acids. V lost 5 bases and J lost 1, with 5 bases in between. The CDR3, as DNA: TGTGCCAGCAGCCCAGAGAACACCGGGGAGCTGTTTTTT. Amino acid sequence: CASSPENTGELFF.

The V gene is TRBV28, the J gene TRBJ2-3, with 12 bases that match TRBD2. The CDR3 length is 17 residues. V lost 6 bases, J lost 6 bases, and 13 bases stayed unmatched. Germline CDR1 and CDR2: MDHEN and SYDVKM. CDR3 loop: CASSLGLAGTGGDTQYF. CDR3 in DNA: TGTGCCAGCAGCCTCGGACTAGCGGGAACAGGGGGGGATACGCAGTATTTT.

This chain joins TRBV10-3 and TRBJ1-5, with 7 nucleotides matching TRBD1. This CDR3 region has 13 residues. Germline trimming cut 6 bases from V and 7 bases from J; bases unmatched to any gene: 6. In germline, CDR1 is ENHRY, CDR2 SYGVKD. The CDR3 coding sequence is TGTGCCATCAGGGGACAGCACGAGCAGCCCCAGCATTTT. Amino acids: CAIRGQHEQPQHF.

This clone was counted a few times. The chain recombines TRBV27 with TRBJ2-2; D could derive from TRBD1 or TRBD2 (5 bases each). V dropped 7 bases and J dropped 3 bases, with 12 bases sitting between them. This CDR3 spans 14 amino acids. Germline V gene lookup returns CDR1 MNHEY and CDR2 SMNVEV (reference sequence). The CDR3 DNA reads TGTGCCAGCACCCCGGGGCAGCACACCGGGGAGCTGTTTTTT. Translation: CASTPGQHTGELFF.

The rearrangement joins TRBV12-5 to TRBJ1-1; 7 bases line up with TRBD1. There are 14 residues in the CDR3. Losses at the gene ends were 6 bases for V and 0 bases for J; bases not matched to a gene: 4. CDR1 is LGHNT and CDR2 is FRNRAP in the germline V gene. CDR3 nucleotide sequence: TGTGCTAGTGGGCAGGGGGTCATGAACACTGAAGCTTTCTTT. Encoded protein: CASGQGVMNTEAFF.

The rearrangement links TRBV7-2 to TRBJ2-1, with D tentatively TRBD1 or TRBD2 (6 bases each). V was shortened by 1 base and J by 9 bases, with 13 bases between the two germline ends. Germline CDR1 is SGHTA and CDR2 is FQGNSA. This CDR3 has 14 amino acids. CDR3 DNA sequence: TGTGCCAGCAGCTTAGAGGGGGGTCGGGCTGAGCAGTTCTTC. This gives the protein CASSLEGGRAEQFF.

The chain employs TRBV6-1 and TRBJ1-2; 9 positions match TRBD1. Losses at the gene ends were 2 bases for V and 5 bases for J; bases not matched to a gene: 6. The CDR3 runs 15 residues. Germline V gene sequence: CDR1 MNHNS, CDR2 SASEGT. The CDR3 DNA sequence: TGTGCCAGCAGTGAACCGACAGGGGGGAGGTATGGCTACACCTTC. It specifies CASSEPTGGRYGYTF.

The chain joins TRBV7-2 to TRBJ2-1, with 8 bases fitting TRBD2. The CDR3 contains 18 residues. The junction had 14 bases not matched to a gene; V was cut back by 1 base and J by 6 bases. CDR1 is SGHTA, CDR2 FQGNSA, per germline. CDR3 amino acids: CASSLGGALRGRFNEQFF. CDR3 nucleotides: TGTGCCAGCAGCTTAGGGGGGGCTTTACGCGGGAGGTTCAATGAGCAGTTCTTC. Based on the CDR3 plus reference TRBV7-2 and TRBJ2-1, the full variable domain is GAGVSQSPSNKVTEKGKDVELRCDPISGHTALYWYRQSLGQGLEFLIYFQGNSAPDKSGLPSDRFSAERTGGSVSTLTIQRTQQEDSAVYLCASSLGGALRGRFNEQFFGPGTRLTVL.

V gene TRBV7-3 combines with J gene TRBJ2-2; 7 bases agree with TRBD2. The CDR3 consists of 16 residues. The J segment lost 2 bases and the V segment lost 5 bases, leaving 8 bases of the junction unmatched. The germline CDR1 and CDR2 sequences are SGHTA and FQGTGA. The CDR3 coding sequence is TGTGCCAGCAGCCCACCTAGCGGCCTAAACACCGGGGAGCTGTTTTTT. This codes for CASSPPSGLNTGELFF.

The genes are TRBV5-6 and TRBJ2-2; tentative D call: TRBD1 (6 bases). The CDR3 is 19 amino acids. Trimming removed 1 base from V and 0 bases from J, with 19 bases in between. CDR1 is SGHDT and CDR2 is YYEEEE in the germline V gene. The CDR3 is CASSLSETGHPANTGELFF. CDR3 sequence (DNA): TGTGCCAGCAGCTTGAGTGAGACAGGCCATCCCGCGAACACCGGGGAGCTGTTTTTT.

The genes are TRBV29-1 and TRBJ2-1, with 8 bases identical to TRBD2. Germline loops: CDR1 SQVTM, CDR2 ANQGSEA. With 8 bases clipped from V and 8 bases from J, the junction kept 11 bases outside the gene matches. CDR3 length: 13 amino acids. The CDR3 nucleotides read TGCAGCTTAAGCGGGAGATACAAGGATGAGCAGTTCTTC. It translates to CSLSGRYKDEQFF.

The J gene is TRBJ1-2, the V gene TRBV9; D perhaps matches TRBD1 (6 bases). The V and J ends lost 6 bases and 4 bases respectively, with 16 bases between them. The CDR3 consists of 14 residues. Germline loops: CDR1 SGDLS, CDR2 YYNGEE. The CDR3 DNA sequence: TGTGCCAGCACCTCCAGGGGAGATCCCTATGGCTACACCTTC. Protein: CASTSRGDPYGYTF.

This clone was seen once. The chain is built from TRBV5-4 and TRBJ2-1; 7 nucleotides align to TRBD2. Trimming cost V 4 bases and J 5 bases; bases outside gene matches: 12. This CDR3 comprises 16 residues. Germline V gives CDR1 SGHNT, CDR2 YYREEE (reference sequence). The CDR3 DNA reads as TGTGCCAGCAGCCCCCCTGCGGGAGCTCTCGACAATGAGCAGTTCTTC. It translates to CASSPPAGALDNEQFF.

This rearrangement joins TRBV5-5 to TRBJ2-7; the D is unclear. The germline gives CDR1 SGHKS, CDR2 YYEKEE (reference sequence). V was shortened by 0 bases and J by 3 bases, with 13 bases between the two germline ends. The CDR3 has 15 residues. The CDR3 nucleotides are TGTGCCAGCAGCTTGGACGGACGGAGTTTCTACGAGCAGTACTTC. Translated: CASSLDGRSFYEQYF.

This clone came up a few times. V gene TRBV30 combines with J gene TRBJ1-5, with D perhaps TRBD1 (6 bases). Germline CDR1 is GTSNPN and CDR2 is SVGIG (reference sequence). V lost 3 bases and J lost 4, with 19 bases in between. CDR3 size: 16 residues. In DNA form, the CDR3 reads TGTGCCTGGAGCGACAGGTACAACCCCTTAAATCAGCCCCAGCATTTT. Its translation: CAWSDRYNPLNQPQHF.

This sequence joins TRBV5-4 and TRBJ2-7; no definite D call. Trimming pared 0 bases from V and 0 bases from J, leaving 10 bases between. The CDR3 is made up of 15 amino acids. Germline CDR1 is SGHNT and CDR2 is YYREEE (reference sequence). The CDR3 coding sequence is TGTGCCAGCAGCTTGGGGCAGATGAGCTCCTACGAGCAGTACTTC. This translates into CASSLGQMSSYEQYF. The whole variable domain, filled in from reference TRBV5-4 and TRBJ2-7, reads ETGVTQSPTHLIKTRGQQVTLRCSSQSGHNTVSWYQQALGQGPQFIFQYYREEENGRGNFPPRFSGLQFPNYSSELNVNALELDDSALYLCASSLGQMSSYEQYFGPGTRLTVT.

This clone was picked up one time. The chain is built from TRBV7-2 and TRBJ2-7; no reliable D call. This CDR3 is 12 amino acids long. Germline assignment: CDR1 SGHTA and CDR2 FQGNSA. Trimming took off 1 base at V and 4 bases at J, with 5 bases between the two ends. CDR3 in amino acids: CASSLDEYEQYF. DNA for the CDR3: TGTGCCAGCAGCTTAGATGAGTACGAGCAGTACTTC.

The gene calls are TRBV21-1 and TRBJ1-5. TRBV21-1 is a documented pseudogene. The CDR3 consists of 16 residues. The CDR3 DNA reads as TGTGCCAGCAGCAAAGCTCCAGGAGATTCGGAACAGCCCCAGCATTTT. It is translated as CASSKAPGDSEQPQHF.

The V and J genes are TRBV11-2 and TRBJ2-3, with D possibly matching TRBD2 (6 bases). Trimming left V 4 bases short and J 6 bases short, with 17 bases between. The CDR3 is 15 amino acids. The germline V gene encodes CDR1 SGHAT and CDR2 FQNNGV. CDR3 region: CASSSRLDSSDTQYF. The CDR3 nucleotides are TGTGCCAGCAGCTCCCGACTAGATTCTTCGGATACGCAGTATTTT. Drawing the rest from reference TRBV11-2 and TRBJ2-3, the complete variable domain is EAGVAQSPRYKIIEKRQSVAFWCNPISGHATLYWYQQILGQGPKLLIQFQNNGVVDDSQLPKDRFSAERLKGVDSTLKIQPAKLEDSAVYLCASSSRLDSSDTQYFGPGTRLTVL.

The CDR3 region has the DNA TGTGCCAGCAGCCAGACAGGGTCAGGGGAGACCCAGTACTTC. It is translated as CASSQTGSGETQYF. V usage is TRBV6-1 and J usage is TRBJ2-5; the match to TRBD1 covers 7 bases. Losses at the gene ends were 6 bases for V and 5 bases for J; bases not matched to a gene: 9. This CDR3 spans 14 amino acids. The germline V gene encodes CDR1 MNHNS and CDR2 SASEGT.

Details on this clone: An end of the junction differs from the germline gene, which may be a read error. The genes are TRBV7-7 and TRBJ2-1; TRBD2 might be the D (6 bases). Germline V gene data show CDR1 as SSHAT and CDR2 as FNYEAQ (reference sequence). The CDR3 extends over 14 amino acids. CDR3 nucleotide sequence: TGTGCTAGCAGCTTAGCGGAGGGAACCGATGAGCAGTTCTTC. Its translation: CASSLAEGTDEQFF.

The V call is TRBV5-6, the J call TRBJ1-5; D perhaps matches TRBD1 (6 bases). The CDR3 has 16 amino acids. Germline assignment: CDR1 SGHDT and CDR2 YYEEEE. V lost 2 bases and J 1 base, leaving 13 bases between the germline ends. CDR3 sequence reads: CASSLQGLGSNQPQHF. In nucleotides, the CDR3 is TGTGCCAGCAGCTTACAGGGTTTGGGGAGCAATCAGCCCCAGCATTTT.

The rearrangement joins TRBV5-6 to TRBJ2-1; possibly TRBD1 or TRBD2 for D (5 bases each). V lost 7 bases and J lost 4, with 21 bases in between. This CDR3 has 16 amino acids. The germline V gene has CDR1 SGHDT and CDR2 YYEEEE. The CDR3 loop reads CASEEDRGEQYNEQFF. The CDR3 DNA is TGTGCCAGCGAGGAGGATCGAGGGGAGCAGTACAATGAGCAGTTCTTC. The variable domain in full, completed from reference TRBV5-6 and TRBJ2-1, reads DAGVTQSPTHLIKTRGQQVTLRCSPKSGHDTVSWYQQALGQGPQFIFQYYEEEERQRGNFPDRFSGHQFPNYSSELNVNALLLGDSALYLCASEEDRGEQYNEQFFGPGTRLTVL.

V and J are TRBV12-2 and TRBJ1-2. TRBV12-2 is assigned pseudogene status. This CDR3 region has 13 residues. As DNA, the CDR3 is TGTGCCAGCAGCCCCACGTTTTCTTATGGCTACACCTTC. Translation: CASSPTFSYGYTF.

This sequence joins TRBV11-3 and TRBJ2-1; TRBD2 is a possible D gene (6 bases). CDR3 length equals 15 residues. Trimming took off 8 bases at V and 5 bases at J, with 19 bases between the two ends. CDR1 and CDR2 (germline): SGHNT, YENEEA. CDR3 residues: CASAWRGGTNNEQFF. The CDR3 DNA reads TGTGCCAGCGCCTGGAGGGGCGGGACCAACAATGAGCAGTTCTTC.

This clone was counted a single time. The rearrangement links TRBV18 to TRBJ1-1; D uncertain. There are 15 residues in the CDR3. The germline V gene encodes CDR1 KGHSH and CDR2 LQKENI. Between the trimmed V and J ends, which lost 2 bases and 0 bases, there was a span of 10 bases. CDR3 DNA sequence: TGTGCCAGCTCACCAATTAGGGCGCTGAACACTGAAGCTTTCTTT. It yields the protein CASSPIRALNTEAFF.

The chain uses TRBV27 and TRBJ1-1; D possibly corresponds to TRBD1 (5 bases). The germline CDR1 and CDR2 sequences are MNHEY and SMNVEV (reference sequence). The V gene lost 0 bases and the J gene lost 6 bases, with 17 bases spanning the gap. The CDR3 is made up of 16 amino acids. This chain's CDR3 is CASSLSREGGRAEAFF. In DNA form, the CDR3 reads TGTGCCAGCAGTTTATCCAGGGAGGGTGGTCGGGCTGAAGCTTTCTTT.